The T cell receptor beta chain described here comes from a study of T cell changes during pregnancy in multiple sclerosis. This clone was counted once. Method: immunoSEQ multiplex PCR; TCRdb's copy keeps in-frame clones and lacks some. This table holds tens of thousands of clones, more than 90% found once. Trimming took off 0 bases at V and 7 bases at J, with 13 bases between the two ends. Germline V gene data show CDR1 as SGHDN and CDR2 as FVKESK. The CDR3 covers 14 residues. The source is a female donor in good health, enrolled as a control in a pregnancy study. J is TRBJ2-7 and V is TRBV14; D remains unclear. The source material was peripheral blood, sampled after pregnancy. The CDR3 DNA reads as TGTGCCAGCAGCCAAGATTGGAGCTCCGTTGAGCAGTACTTC. Translated, it gives CASSQDWSSVEQYF.